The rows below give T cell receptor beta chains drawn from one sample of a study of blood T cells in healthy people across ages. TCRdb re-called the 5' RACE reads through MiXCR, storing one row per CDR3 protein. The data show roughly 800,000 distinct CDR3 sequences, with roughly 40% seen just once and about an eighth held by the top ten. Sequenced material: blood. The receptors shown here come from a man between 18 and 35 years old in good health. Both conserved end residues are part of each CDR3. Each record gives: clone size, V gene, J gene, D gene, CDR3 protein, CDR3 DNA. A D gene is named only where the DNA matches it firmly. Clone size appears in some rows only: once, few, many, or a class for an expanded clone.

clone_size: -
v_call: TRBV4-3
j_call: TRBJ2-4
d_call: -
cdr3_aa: CASSQAPTGEQYF
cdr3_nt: TGCGCCAGCAGCCAAGCGCCCACCGGGGAGCAGTACTTC

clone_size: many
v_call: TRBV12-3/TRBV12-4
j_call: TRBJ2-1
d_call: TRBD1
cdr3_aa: CASTAGGYSSYNEQFF
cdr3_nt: TGTGCCAGCACCGCAGGGGGCTACAGCTCCTACAATGAGCAGTTCTTC

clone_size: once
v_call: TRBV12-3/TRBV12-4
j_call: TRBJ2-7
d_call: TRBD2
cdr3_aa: CASSSQAGSYEQYF
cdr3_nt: TGTGCCAGCAGTTCCCAAGCGGGGTCCTACGAGCAGTACTTC

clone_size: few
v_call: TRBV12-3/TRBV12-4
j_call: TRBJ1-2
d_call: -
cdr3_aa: CASSLVVSPGGYTF
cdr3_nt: TGTGCCAGCAGTTTAGTTGTCTCTCCCGGTGGCTACACCTTC

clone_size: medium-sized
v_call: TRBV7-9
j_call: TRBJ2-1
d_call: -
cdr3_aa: CASSLAGSYNEQFF
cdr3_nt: TGTGCCAGCAGCTTAGCAGGCTCCTACAATGAGCAGTTCTTC

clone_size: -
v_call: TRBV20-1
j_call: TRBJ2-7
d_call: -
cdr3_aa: CSASSQSRAYEQYF
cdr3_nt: TGCAGTGCTAGTAGTCAGTCGAGGGCATACGAGCAGTACTTC

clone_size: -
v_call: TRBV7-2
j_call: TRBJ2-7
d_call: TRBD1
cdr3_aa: CASSRTNRGLYEQYF
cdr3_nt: TGTGCCAGCAGCCGCACCAACAGGGGTCTGTACGAGCAGTACTTC

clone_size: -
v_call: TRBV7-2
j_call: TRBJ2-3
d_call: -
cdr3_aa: CASSLWPGGGTDTQYF
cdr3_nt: TGTGCCAGCAGCTTATGGCCGGGGGGCGGCACAGATACGCAGTATTTT

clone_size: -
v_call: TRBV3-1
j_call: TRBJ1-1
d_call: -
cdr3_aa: CASSQVGSNAEAFF
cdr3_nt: TGTGCCAGCAGCCAGGTGGGGAGCAACGCTGAAGCTTTCTTT

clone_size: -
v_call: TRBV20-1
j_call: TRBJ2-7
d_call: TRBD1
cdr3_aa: CSARVDRVARNEQYF
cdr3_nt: TGCAGTGCTAGAGTGGACAGGGTCGCTCGCAATGAGCAGTACTTC

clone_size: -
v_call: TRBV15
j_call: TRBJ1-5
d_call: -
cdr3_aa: CATSRPSGGARQPQHF
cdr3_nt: TGTGCCACCAGCAGACCTAGCGGGGGGGCTCGGCAGCCCCAGCATTTT

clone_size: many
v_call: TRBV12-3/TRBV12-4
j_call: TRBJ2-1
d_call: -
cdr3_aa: CASRMGGSYNEQFF
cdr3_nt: TGTGCCAGCAGGATGGGGGGCTCCTACAATGAGCAGTTCTTC

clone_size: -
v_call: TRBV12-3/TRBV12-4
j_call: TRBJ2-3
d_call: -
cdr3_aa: CASLVRGQDTQYF
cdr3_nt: TGTGCCAGCCTGGTAAGAGGGCAAGATACGCAGTATTTT

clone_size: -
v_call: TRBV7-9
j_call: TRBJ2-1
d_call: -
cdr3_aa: CASSGVGAPQDEQFF
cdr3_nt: TGTGCCAGCAGCGGTGTGGGGGCTCCTCAGGATGAGCAGTTCTTC

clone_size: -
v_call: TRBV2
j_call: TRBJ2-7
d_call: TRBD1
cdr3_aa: CASREGGTYEQYF
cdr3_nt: TGTGCCAGCAGGGAAGGGGGCACCTACGAGCAGTACTTC

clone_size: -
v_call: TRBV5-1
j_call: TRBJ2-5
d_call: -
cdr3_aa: CATSGPGETQYF
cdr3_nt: TGCGCCACCTCCGGACCGGGAGAGACCCAGTACTTC

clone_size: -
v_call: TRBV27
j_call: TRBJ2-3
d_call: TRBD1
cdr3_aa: CASSAWDSPSTDTQYF
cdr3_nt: TGTGCCAGTAGCGCCTGGGACAGCCCGAGCACAGATACGCAGTATTTT

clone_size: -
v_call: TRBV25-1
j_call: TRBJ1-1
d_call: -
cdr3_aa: CASLIGTEAFF
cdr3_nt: TGTGCCAGCCTTATAGGCACTGAAGCTTTCTTT

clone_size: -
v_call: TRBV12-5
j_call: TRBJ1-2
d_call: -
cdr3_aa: CASGLVTDRKANYGYTF
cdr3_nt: TGTGCTAGTGGTTTGGTTACCGACAGGAAAGCTAACTATGGCTACACCTTC

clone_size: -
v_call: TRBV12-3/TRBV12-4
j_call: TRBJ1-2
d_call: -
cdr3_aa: CASSSRIYGYTF
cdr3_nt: TGTGCCAGCAGTTCCAGAATCTATGGCTACACCTTC

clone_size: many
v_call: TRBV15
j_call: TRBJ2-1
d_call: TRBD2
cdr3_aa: CATTLAGGPSNEQFF
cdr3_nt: TGTGCCACCACCCTAGCGGGGGGGCCAAGTAATGAGCAGTTCTTC

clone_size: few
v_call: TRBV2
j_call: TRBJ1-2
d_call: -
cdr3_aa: CASSDTVYGYTF
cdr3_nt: TGTGCCAGCAGTGACACTGTTTATGGCTACACCTTC

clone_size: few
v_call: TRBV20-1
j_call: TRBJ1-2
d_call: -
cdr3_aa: CSAQRWGWSGYTF
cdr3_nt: TGCAGTGCGCAAAGGTGGGGGTGGAGCGGCTACACCTTC

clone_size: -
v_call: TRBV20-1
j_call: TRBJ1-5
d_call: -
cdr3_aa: CSASSFQPQHF
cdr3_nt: TGCAGTGCTAGCAGTTTTCAGCCCCAGCATTTT

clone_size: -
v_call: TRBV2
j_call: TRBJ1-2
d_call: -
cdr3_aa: CASRVNRAGYTF
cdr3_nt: TGTGCCAGCAGGGTAAACAGGGCTGGCTACACCTTC

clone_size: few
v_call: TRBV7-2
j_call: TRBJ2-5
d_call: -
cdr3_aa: CASSLVQGETQYF
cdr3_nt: TGTGCCAGCAGCTTAGTGCAAGGAGAGACCCAGTACTTC

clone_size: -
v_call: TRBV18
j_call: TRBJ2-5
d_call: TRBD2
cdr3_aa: CASSPRSGGPQETQYF
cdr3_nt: TGTGCCAGCTCACCACGGAGCGGGGGGCCTCAAGAGACCCAGTACTTC

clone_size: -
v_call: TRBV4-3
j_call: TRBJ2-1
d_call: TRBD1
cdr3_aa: CASSQGGQGWYNEQFF
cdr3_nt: TGCGCCAGCAGCCAAGGGGGACAGGGGTGGTACAATGAGCAGTTCTTC

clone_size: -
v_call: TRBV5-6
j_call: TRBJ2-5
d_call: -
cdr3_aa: CASRSIQGKETQYF
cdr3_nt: TGTGCCAGCAGATCGATACAGGGAAAAGAGACCCAGTACTTC

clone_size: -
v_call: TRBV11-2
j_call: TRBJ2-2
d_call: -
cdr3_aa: CASSFPDRNPNTGELFF
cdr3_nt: TGTGCCAGCAGCTTCCCGGACAGAAACCCGAACACCGGGGAGCTGTTTTTT

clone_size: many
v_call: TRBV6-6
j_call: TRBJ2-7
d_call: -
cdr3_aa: CASSPQGLTTYEQYF
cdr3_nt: TGTGCCAGCAGTCCCCAGGGGCTAACTACCTACGAGCAGTACTTC

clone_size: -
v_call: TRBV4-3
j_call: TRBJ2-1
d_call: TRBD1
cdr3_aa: CTSRDRGGNEQFF
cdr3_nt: TGCACCAGCCGGGACAGGGGCGGGAATGAGCAGTTCTTC

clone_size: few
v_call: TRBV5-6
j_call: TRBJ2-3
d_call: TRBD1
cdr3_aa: CASSRGQGSDTQYF
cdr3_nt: TGTGCCAGCAGTCGGGGACAGGGCTCAGATACGCAGTATTTT

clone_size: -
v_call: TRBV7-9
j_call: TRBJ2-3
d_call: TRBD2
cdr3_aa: CASSLDGFGASGGSRDTQYF
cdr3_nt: TGTGCCAGCAGCTTAGATGGTTTCGGGGCTAGCGGGGGGTCCAGAGATACGCAGTATTTT

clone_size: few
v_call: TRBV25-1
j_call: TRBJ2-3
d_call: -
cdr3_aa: CASSDPDLTDTQYF
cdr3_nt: TGTGCCAGCAGTGACCCAGATTTGACAGATACGCAGTATTTT

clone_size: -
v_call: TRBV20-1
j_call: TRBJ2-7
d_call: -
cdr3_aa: CSARGNSYEQYF
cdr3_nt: TGCAGTGCTCGAGGGAACTCCTACGAGCAGTACTTC

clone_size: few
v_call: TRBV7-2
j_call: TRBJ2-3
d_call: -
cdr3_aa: CASSLGFGGTDTQYF
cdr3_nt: TGTGCCAGCAGCTTAGGCTTCGGTGGCACAGATACGCAGTATTTT

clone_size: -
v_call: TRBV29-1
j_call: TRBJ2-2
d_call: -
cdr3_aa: CSVVVGANTGELFF
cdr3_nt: TGCAGCGTTGTAGTGGGGGCTAACACCGGGGAGCTGTTTTTT

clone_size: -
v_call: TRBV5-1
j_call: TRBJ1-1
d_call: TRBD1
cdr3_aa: CASSGGTGWDVNTEAFF
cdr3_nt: TGCGCCAGCAGCGGGGGGACAGGCTGGGACGTGAACACTGAAGCTTTCTTT

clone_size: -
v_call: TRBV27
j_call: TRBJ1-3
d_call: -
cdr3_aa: CASSRDTYSGNTIYF
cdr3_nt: TGTGCCAGCAGCAGGGACACATACTCTGGAAACACCATATATTTT

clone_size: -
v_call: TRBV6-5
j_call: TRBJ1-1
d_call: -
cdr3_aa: CASSIPGREAFF
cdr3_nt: TGTGCCAGCAGCATACCCGGACGAGAAGCTTTCTTT

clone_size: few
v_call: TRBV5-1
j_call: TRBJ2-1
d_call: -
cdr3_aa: CASSLELHLGNEQFF
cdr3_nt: TGCGCCAGCAGCTTGGAGCTCCACCTGGGGAATGAGCAGTTCTTC

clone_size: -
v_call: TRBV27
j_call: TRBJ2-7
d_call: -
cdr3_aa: CASSSRPDRPNYEQYF
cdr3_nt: TGTGCCAGCAGTTCCCGCCCTGACAGGCCTAACTACGAGCAGTACTTC

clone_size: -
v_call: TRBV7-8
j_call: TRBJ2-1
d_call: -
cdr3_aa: CASSLNGGPYNEQFF
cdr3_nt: TGTGCCAGCAGCTTAAACGGGGGACCCTACAATGAGCAGTTCTTC

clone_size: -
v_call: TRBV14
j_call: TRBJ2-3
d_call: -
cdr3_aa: CASSRGSAEDTQYF
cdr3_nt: TGTGCCAGCAGCCGAGGCTCCGCGGAAGATACGCAGTATTTT

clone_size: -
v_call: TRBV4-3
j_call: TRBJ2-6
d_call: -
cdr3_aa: CASSQDQSGANVLTF
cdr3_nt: TGCGCCAGCAGCCAAGACCAATCTGGGGCCAACGTCCTGACTTTC

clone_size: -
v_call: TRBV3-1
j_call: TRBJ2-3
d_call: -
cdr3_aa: CASSQELGSLGLFTSSSTDTQYF
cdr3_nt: TGTGCCAGCAGCCAAGAGTTGGGGTCTTTGGGACTCTTTACCTCCTCTAGCACAGATACGCAGTATTTT

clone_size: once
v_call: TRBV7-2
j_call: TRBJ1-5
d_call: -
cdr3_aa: CANSLEGAGLPQHF
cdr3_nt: TGTGCCAACAGCTTAGAGGGAGCTGGTCTGCCCCAGCATTTT

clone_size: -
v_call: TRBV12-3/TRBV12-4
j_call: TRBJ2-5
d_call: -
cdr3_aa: CASSAPPWNRREGTQETQYF
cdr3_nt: TGTGCCAGCAGCGCCCCTCCTTGGAATAGAAGAGAAGGGACACAAGAGACCCAGTACTTC

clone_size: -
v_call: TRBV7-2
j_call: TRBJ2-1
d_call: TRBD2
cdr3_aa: CASSPSLAGSSHNEQFF
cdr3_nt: TGTGCCAGCAGCCCATCACTAGCGGGGAGCTCCCACAATGAGCAGTTCTTC

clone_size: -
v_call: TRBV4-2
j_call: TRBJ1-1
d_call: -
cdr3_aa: CANSQDRRGNTEAFF
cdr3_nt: TGTGCCAACAGCCAAGATAGGCGGGGGAACACTGAAGCTTTCTTT

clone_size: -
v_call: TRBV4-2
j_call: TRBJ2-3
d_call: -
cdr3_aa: CASSQGAGRTDTQYF
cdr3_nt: TGTGCCAGCAGCCAAGGCGCAGGGCGCACAGATACGCAGTATTTT

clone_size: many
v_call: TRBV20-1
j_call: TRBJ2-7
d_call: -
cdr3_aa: CSARGGAADIYEQYF
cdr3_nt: TGCAGTGCTAGAGGGGGGGCGGCCGATATCTACGAGCAGTACTTC

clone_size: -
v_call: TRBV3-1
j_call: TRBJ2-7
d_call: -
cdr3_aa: CASSPTAPGQRNPYEQYF
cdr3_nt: TGTGCCAGCAGTCCTACCGCACCAGGACAGCGTAACCCTTACGAGCAGTACTTC

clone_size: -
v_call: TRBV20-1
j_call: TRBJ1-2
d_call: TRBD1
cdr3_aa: CSARFGTGLDGYTF
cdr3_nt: TGCAGTGCTAGATTCGGGACAGGCCTTGATGGCTACACCTTC

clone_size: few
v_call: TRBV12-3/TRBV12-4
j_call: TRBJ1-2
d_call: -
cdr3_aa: CASSLGGPHSPNYGYTF
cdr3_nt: TGTGCCAGCAGTCTAGGTGGACCGCACTCACCTAACTATGGCTACACCTTC

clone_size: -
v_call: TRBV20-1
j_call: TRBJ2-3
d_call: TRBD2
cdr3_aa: CSAREGGDAQYF
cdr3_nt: TGCAGTGCTAGAGAGGGAGGGGATGCGCAGTATTTT

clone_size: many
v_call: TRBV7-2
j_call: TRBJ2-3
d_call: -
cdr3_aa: CASSTFGTSTDTQYF
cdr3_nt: TGTGCCAGCAGCACCTTTGGGACTAGCACAGATACGCAGTATTTT

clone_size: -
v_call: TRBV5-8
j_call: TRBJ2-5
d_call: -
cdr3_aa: CASSPERGTGETLYF
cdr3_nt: TGTGCCAGCAGCCCGGAACGGGGGACTGGGGAGACCCTGTACTTC

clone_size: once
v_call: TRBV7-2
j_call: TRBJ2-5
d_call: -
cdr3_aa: CASSLSGGFNNEQYF
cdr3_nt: TGTGCCAGCAGCTTGTCGGGGGGCTTTAACAATGAGCAGTACTTC